A selection of T cell receptor beta chains follows, all from one sample in a study of OX40 agonist ivuxolimab in advanced cancers. Profiled with immunoSEQ multiplex PCR; TCRdb holds only in-frame clones, not every one. Found here are tens of thousands of clones, around 80% of them singletons; the top ten hold under 7%. The material was CD4+ or CD8+ T cells sorted from blood, obtained in a trial of the OX40 agonist ivuxolimab. These receptors originate from an adult with an advanced solid tumor such as melanoma, head and neck, liver or kidney cancer. CDR3s include the opening cysteine and the closing phenylalanine or tryptophan. Each record gives: CDR3 DNA, CDR3 protein, V gene, CDR3 length, J gene, D gene, clone size. The D gene is left open where the match is weak. Not all rows give a size; the values are once, few, many and, for expanded clones, a class.

TGTGCCAGCAGGCGGCAAGTCCAAGAAAAACTGTTTTTT	CASRRQVQEKLFF	TRBV6-1	13	TRBJ1-4	-	-
TGTGCCAGCAGCGTAGAGGGTAGCGGGAGAATAATCGCCTACGAGCAGTACTTC	CASSVEGSGRIIAYEQYF	TRBV9	18	TRBJ2-7	TRBD2	-
TGCGCCAGCAGAGGACCTAGCAATCAGCCCCAGCATTTT	CASRGPSNQPQHF	TRBV10-1	13	TRBJ1-5	-	-
TGTGCCAGCAGCCTAGAGGCCGGGACAGAATATAGCGAGCAGTACTTC	CASSLEAGTEYSEQYF	TRBV7-8	16	TRBJ2-7	TRBD1	-
TGTGCCAGTAGTATCGGGACTAGCGGTGATACGCAGTATTTT	CASSIGTSGDTQYF	TRBV19	14	TRBJ2-3	TRBD2	-
TGCGCCAGCAGCCAAGGCCAGGCGCAGGATGAGCAGTACTTC	CASSQGQAQDEQYF	TRBV4-1	14	TRBJ2-7	-	-
TGTGCCAGCAGCCCCACTGCGGAGGGCCTCCAAGAGACCCAGTACTTC	CASSPTAEGLQETQYF	TRBV9	16	TRBJ2-5	-	many
TGTGCCAGCAGCTTCGGACAGGGCGGTGCGAACACTGAAGCTTTCTTT	CASSFGQGGANTEAFF	TRBV5-5	16	TRBJ1-1	TRBD1	once
TGTGCCAGCAGCTTGGGACATCAGGGGAGTGGCTACACCTTC	CASSLGHQGSGYTF	TRBV5-4	14	TRBJ1-2	-	-
TGCGCCAGTCTTCCCGGGGGACTAGCGGAATCCGGGGAGCTGTTTTTT	CASLPGGLAESGELFF	TRBV5-1	16	TRBJ2-2	TRBD2	-
TGTGCCAGCAGGGACAGGGGGCGGGACTATGGCTACACCTTC	CASRDRGRDYGYTF	TRBV6-6	14	TRBJ1-2	TRBD1	-
TGTGCCAGTAGTATAGATGACGTAAATTCACCCCTCCACTTT	CASSIDDVNSPLHF	TRBV19	14	TRBJ1-6	-	once
TGCGCCAGCAGCTCCGGGACTCAGGGGAGCGAGCAGTACTTC	CASSSGTQGSEQYF	TRBV10-2	14	TRBJ2-7	-	-
TGTGCCAGCAGTGAGAGGCAAACCTATAGCAATCAGCCCCAGCATTTT	CASSERQTYSNQPQHF	TRBV6-1	16	TRBJ1-5	-	-
TGCGCCAGCAGCTGGCTCGCGGTGAACACTGAAGCTTTCTTT	CASSWLAVNTEAFF	TRBV7-9	14	TRBJ1-1	-	-
TGTGCCAGTACGGTGGTTGGACTTAACTATGGCTACACCTTC	CASTVVGLNYGYTF	TRBV19	14	TRBJ1-2	-	-
TGTGCCACGGGAAACCAGGGGGCTGGAGATACGCAGTATTTT	CATGNQGAGDTQYF	TRBV5-4	14	TRBJ2-3	TRBD1	-
TGTGCCAGCAGCCCGATCGGGCCCCCGGCGACCGGGGAGCTGTTTTTT	CASSPIGPPATGELFF	TRBV7-7	16	TRBJ2-2	-	-
TGCGCCAGCAGGTTTACCGGGGACATGAACACTGAAGCTTTCTTT	CASRFTGDMNTEAFF	TRBV5-1	15	TRBJ1-1	-	-
TGCGCCAGCAGTCCAGGCGGGACACTGTACTACGAGCAGTACTTC	CASSPGGTLYYEQYF	TRBV4-3	15	TRBJ2-7	-	-
TGTGCCAGCAGGACGGACGCTAACTATGGCTACACCTTC	CASRTDANYGYTF	TRBV6-5	13	TRBJ1-2	-	-
TGTGCCAGCAGACCCGACCGGGGCGGGGAGCTGTTTTTT	CASRPDRGGELFF	TRBV2	13	TRBJ2-2	-	-
TGCGCCAGCAGCCAAGGGGTCTCTGGAGCGGGACGCGAGCAGTACTTC	CASSQGVSGAGREQYF	TRBV4-1	16	TRBJ2-7	TRBD2	few
TGTGCCAGTAAGTCTACAGGGCGAACCTACGAGCAGTACTTC	CASKSTGRTYEQYF	TRBV19	14	TRBJ2-7	-	-
TGTGCCAGTAGTGCCCGACAGGCGAGCTCTGGAAACACCATATATTTT	CASSARQASSGNTIYF	TRBV19	16	TRBJ1-3	-	-
TGTGCCAGCAGTTTTTTGGGGCTCCTCGGTAGCCCCCACGAGCAGTACTTC	CASSFLGLLGSPHEQYF	TRBV28	17	TRBJ2-7	-	-
TGTGCCAGCAGTTACTTACAGGGGGCCTACGAGCAGTACTTC	CASSYLQGAYEQYF	TRBV6-6	14	TRBJ2-7	TRBD1	-
TGTGCCAGCAGTTCCTCCGACAGGGGTCACTATGGCTACACCTTC	CASSSSDRGHYGYTF	TRBV6-5	15	TRBJ1-2	TRBD1	-
TGTGCCTGGAGTGAGCCCTGGGGCACAGATACGCAGTATTTT	CAWSEPWGTDTQYF	TRBV30	14	TRBJ2-3	-	few
TGCGCCAGCAGCTTGTCGACCGGGGTTGACACCATATATTTT	CASSLSTGVDTIYF	TRBV5-1	14	TRBJ1-3	-	-
TGTGCCAGCAGCTTAGTATCGTCCGGGAGTGATCCCGGGGAGCTGTTTTTT	CASSLVSSGSDPGELFF	TRBV7-9	17	TRBJ2-2	-	-
TGTGCCAGCAGTTCCGGACACCCCACAACTAATGAAAAACTGTTTTTT	CASSSGHPTTNEKLFF	TRBV6-6	16	TRBJ1-4	-	-
TGCGCCAGCAGCTTGGATGGGGGGCAGTTCTTC	CASSLDGGQFF	TRBV5-1	11	TRBJ2-1	-	-
TGCGCCAGCAGCCTGGGGACTAGCGGGCAAGAGACCCAGTACTTC	CASSLGTSGQETQYF	TRBV4-3	15	TRBJ2-5	TRBD2	-
TGCGCCAGCAGCCAAGTAATTAGCGGGAGTGTGACAGATACGCAGTATTTT	CASSQVISGSVTDTQYF	TRBV4-1	17	TRBJ2-3	TRBD2	-
TGCGCCAGCAGCTTGGTTTTGGGGGGCGCAAGGGTTGCTTTCTTT	CASSLVLGGARVAFF	TRBV5-1	15	TRBJ1-1	-	few
TGTGCCAGTAGCCAAGGGGGCGCAGATACGCAGTATTTT	CASSQGGADTQYF	TRBV19	13	TRBJ2-3	TRBD1	once
TGTGCCTGGAGTAGGGGGGATGGGTACAATGAGCAGTTCTTC	CAWSRGDGYNEQFF	TRBV30	14	TRBJ2-1	-	-
TGTGCCAGCAGTGACGGGACTAGCGGGAGGTTCTACAATGAGCAGTTCTTC	CASSDGTSGRFYNEQFF	TRBV6-1	17	TRBJ2-1	TRBD2	-
TGTGCCAGTAGCTCTGCGGGAGCGGGGGAGACCCAGTACTTC	CASSSAGAGETQYF	TRBV19	14	TRBJ2-5	TRBD2	-
TGTGCCAGCAGCCGTAGCGGGAGGGACACAGATACGCAGTATTTT	CASSRSGRDTDTQYF	TRBV11-2	15	TRBJ2-3	TRBD2	few
TGTGCCAGCAGCCTCCTTTCGGGCCTTAGCTCCTACGAGCAGTACTTC	CASSLLSGLSSYEQYF	TRBV7-8	16	TRBJ2-7	-	-
TGTGCCAGCAGTTTGCGCTCTGGTGAAAAACTGTTTTTT	CASSLRSGEKLFF	TRBV28	13	TRBJ1-4	-	-
TGTGCCAGCAGTAACAGGGGTTGGTCTGGAAACACCATATATTTT	CASSNRGWSGNTIYF	TRBV2	15	TRBJ1-3	TRBD1	-
TGTGCCAGCAGGACAGGGGGCGTAAATGAAAAACTGTTTTTT	CASRTGGVNEKLFF	TRBV6-5	14	TRBJ1-4	TRBD1	-
TGTGCCAGTAGTATAATTTCAGGGAACACCGGGGAGCTGTTTTTT	CASSIISGNTGELFF	TRBV19	15	TRBJ2-2	-	-
TGTGCCAGCAGAAAAGAACAGGCCTCTTACTATGGCTACACCTTC	CASRKEQASYYGYTF	TRBV6-6	15	TRBJ1-2	-	-
TGTGCCAGCAGCTTATTGCCAGGGTCTGGCTACACCTTC	CASSLLPGSGYTF	TRBV7-8	13	TRBJ1-2	-	-
TGTGCCAGCCGGTCCTATGGGGGCTACACCTTC	CASRSYGGYTF	TRBV2	11	TRBJ1-2	-	few
TGTGCCAGCAGCCAACAAGGGGACTCTTACAATGAGCAGTTCTTC	CASSQQGDSYNEQFF	TRBV16	15	TRBJ2-1	-	-
TGTGCCAGCAGTGCGGGCCAGGCGAGGGGAGGCTGGTTCTTC	CASSAGQARGGWFF	TRBV6-1	14	TRBJ2-1	-	once
TGTGCCAGCAGCTTGGCTGATACGCAGTATTTT	CASSLADTQYF	TRBV5-6	11	TRBJ2-3	-	-
TGTGCCAGCACCCCGGGAGGGGGCGCAGAAGCCAAAAACATTCAGTACTTC	CASTPGGGAEAKNIQYF	TRBV2	17	TRBJ2-4	-	few
TGTGCCAGCTCCGGGATAGACAGGGGGACGGATTCACCCCTCCACTTT	CASSGIDRGTDSPLHF	TRBV2	16	TRBJ1-6	TRBD1	-
TGTGCCAGCTCCAGACGAGAGTACGAGCAGTACTTC	CASSRREYEQYF	TRBV18	12	TRBJ2-7	-	-